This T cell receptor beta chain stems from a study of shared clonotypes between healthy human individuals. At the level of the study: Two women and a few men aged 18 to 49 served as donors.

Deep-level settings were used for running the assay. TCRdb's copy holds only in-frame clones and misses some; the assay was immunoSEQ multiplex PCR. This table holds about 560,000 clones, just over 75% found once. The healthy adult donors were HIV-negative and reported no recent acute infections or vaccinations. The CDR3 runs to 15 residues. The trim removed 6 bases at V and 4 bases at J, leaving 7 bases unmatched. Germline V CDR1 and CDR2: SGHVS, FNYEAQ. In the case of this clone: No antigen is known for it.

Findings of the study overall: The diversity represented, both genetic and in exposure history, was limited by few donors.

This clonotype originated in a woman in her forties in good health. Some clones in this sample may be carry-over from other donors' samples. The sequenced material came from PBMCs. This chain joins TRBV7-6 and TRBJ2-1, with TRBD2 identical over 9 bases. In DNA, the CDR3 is TGTGCCAGCAGGCCGGGACTAGCTGGATACAATGAGCAGTTCTTC. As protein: CASRPGLAGYNEQFF.